A single sample is the source of the 30 T cell receptor beta chains below, sequenced in a study of T cells in Graves' hyperthyroidism and ophthalmopathy. TCR beta CDR3 sequences were amplified from RNA transcripts. Primed by the HTBI set, a first-round RT-PCR was run on the TCR CDR3. TCRdb reprocessed the multiplex PCR reads with MiXCR, giving one entry per CDR3 protein. Of 500,000 to 750,000 distinct CDR3 sequences detected, about half appear once; the ten largest clones hold 7.5% to 8.5%. The material sequenced was peripheral blood or thyroid tissue (not recorded which). The source is a woman under 30 with Graves' hyperthyroidism.

This chain links TRBV29-1 with TRBJ1-1; D gene uncertain. Germline CDR1 and CDR2: SQVTM and ANQGSEA. The CDR3 runs 11 residues. With 8 bases removed from V and 1 base from J, the gap between germline ends came to 8 bases. CDR3 region: CSFGGNTEAFF. CDR3 nucleotide sequence: TGCAGCTTCGGAGGGAACACTGAAGCTTTCTTT.

This clonotype came up many times. This chain connects TRBV6-6 to TRBJ1-3, with TRBD1 as a possible D gene (6 bases). CDR3 size: 15 residues. Trimming shortened V by 2 bases and J by 3 bases, and 11 bases separated the two germline ends. Germline lookup yields CDR1 MNHNY and CDR2 SVGAGI (reference sequence). The CDR3 loop reads CASSYPTGHGNTIYF. In DNA, the CDR3 is TGTGCCAGCAGTTACCCGACAGGACATGGAAACACCATATATTTT.

This rearrangement joins TRBV3-1 to TRBJ1-1; D gene unclear. With 2 bases removed from V and 2 bases from J, the gap between germline ends came to 9 bases. The length of the CDR3 is 14 residues. Germline V gene lookup returns CDR1 LGHDT and CDR2 YNNKEL (reference sequence). CDR3 sequence reads: CASSQYRSNTEAFF. For the CDR3, the DNA is TGTGCCAGCAGCCAATATCGATCAAACACTGAAGCTTTCTTT.

In its sample, this clonotype was seen a few times. The chain employs TRBV7-8 and TRBJ2-7; 10 bases are shared with TRBD1. Trimming cost V 5 bases and J 3 bases; bases outside gene matches: 10. Per the germline V gene, CDR1 is SGHVS and CDR2 is FQNEAQ. This CDR3 is 16 amino acids long. The CDR3 loop reads CASSTRPGQGNYEQYF. The CDR3 DNA is TGTGCCAGCAGCACGCGACCGGGACAGGGGAACTACGAGCAGTACTTC.

V usage is TRBV7-9 and J usage is TRBJ2-7, with D possibly matching TRBD2 (5 bases). CDR3 length: 12 residues. Germline-derived CDR1 and CDR2 are SEHNR and FQNEAQ (reference sequence). Trimming took off 6 bases at V and 7 bases at J, with 13 bases between the two ends. DNA for the CDR3: TGTGCCAGCAGGCACGGGGTTAATGAGCAGTACTTC. Translating gives CASRHGVNEQYF.

V is TRBV10-3 and J is TRBJ2-6; D perhaps matches TRBD2 (6 bases). Germline V gene data show CDR1 as ENHRY and CDR2 as SYGVKD. This CDR3 comprises 15 residues. Trimming shortened V by 2 bases and J by 4 bases, and 9 bases separated the two germline ends. CDR3 bases: TGTGCCATCAGTGAGGGAGGGAGAGGGGCCAACGTCCTGACTTTC. It specifies CAISEGGRGANVLTF.

This clonotype was recorded at least ten times. V and J are TRBV5-8 and TRBJ2-5; 10 bases are a match to TRBD1. The germline CDR1 and CDR2 sequences are SGHTS and YDEGEE. The CDR3 totals 15 residues. The V and J ends lost 3 bases and 3 bases, in that order; junction bases with no gene match: 5. The CDR3 loop is CASSSGTGDKETQYF. The CDR3 DNA is TGTGCCAGCAGCTCGGGGACAGGGGACAAAGAGACCCAGTACTTC.

This clonotype was seen at least ten times. This sequence joins TRBV2 and TRBJ1-5; no firm D call. Trimming left V 5 bases short and J 6 bases short, with 20 bases between. Germline CDR1 is SNHLY and CDR2 is FYNNEI. The CDR3 sequence is 16 residues long. The CDR3 DNA is TGTGCCAGCAGTCCGAAAGGAGTTGGAGGGTTTCAGCCCCAGCATTTT. This sequence encodes CASSPKGVGGFQPQHF. The full variable domain, rest sourced from reference TRBV2 and TRBJ1-5, is EPEVTQTPSHQVTQMGQEVILRCVPISNHLYFYWYRQILGQKVEFLVSFYNNEISEKSEIFDDQFSVERPDGSNFTLKIRSTKLEDSAMYFCASSPKGVGGFQPQHFGDGTRLSIL.

The chain combines TRBV6-5 with TRBJ1-2, with D tentatively TRBD1 (5 bases). Trimming cost V 7 bases and J 12 bases, with 15 bases left between them. Germline V gene sequence: CDR1 MNHEY, CDR2 SVGAGI. The CDR3 contains 11 residues. CDR3 DNA sequence: TGTGCCAGCACCACGACAGTTGGAAACACCTTC. Amino acids: CASTTTVGNTF.

The J gene is TRBJ1-1, the V gene TRBV19; 10 bases are a match to TRBD1. The germline gives CDR1 LNHDA, CDR2 SQIVND (reference sequence). This CDR3 comprises 13 residues. The junction had 4 bases not matched to a gene; V was cut back by 7 bases and J by 5 bases. CDR3 sequence: CASTDRGWTEAFF. CDR3 DNA sequence: TGTGCCAGTACGGACAGGGGGTGGACTGAAGCTTTCTTT.

This clonotype appeared a few times. The chain is built from TRBV29-1 and TRBJ2-5, with a tentative D call TRBD2 (5 bases). V shed 4 bases and J shed 5 bases, with 11 bases lying between them. The CDR3 has 12 amino acids. Germline V CDR1 and CDR2: SQVTM, ANQGSEA. As DNA, the CDR3 is TGCAGCGTTGCCGGGGATGGGGAGACCCAGTACTTC. Encoded protein: CSVAGDGETQYF.

This clonotype has just a few counts. This chain connects TRBV11-2 to TRBJ2-7; 9 nucleotides line up with TRBD2. The CDR3 is 15 residues long. The ends lost 1 base at V and 4 bases at J; junction bases unmatched: 5. The germline gives CDR1 SGHAT, CDR2 FQNNGV. The CDR3, as DNA: TGTGCCAGCAGCTTAGGCGGGGGGGTTGGGTACGAGCAGTACTTC. It yields the protein CASSLGGGVGYEQYF.

For this clonotype: A much larger clone sits a single nucleotide away, making a read error possible. The chain recombines TRBV7-6 with TRBJ2-5; D possibly corresponds to TRBD2 (5 bases). The CDR3 totals 14 residues. V lost 5 bases, J lost 5 bases, and 15 bases lay in between. Germline-derived CDR1 and CDR2 are SGHVS and FNYEAQ. The CDR3 loop is CASSPSGTRETQYF. DNA for the CDR3: TGTGCCAGCAGCCCCAGCGGAACAAGGGAGACCCAGTACTTC.

This clonotype was seen only a few times. The CDR3 loop is CAWSDSKETQYF. CDR3 bases: TGTGCCTGGAGTGACAGCAAAGAGACCCAGTACTTC. The chain uses TRBV30 and TRBJ2-5; D call uncertain. This CDR3 region has 12 residues. V shed 1 base and J shed 3 bases, with 6 bases lying between them. Germline CDR1 GTSNPN, CDR2 SVGIG (reference sequence).

The table lists this clonotype with a count of one. The chain carries TRBV7-2 and TRBJ1-1; tentatively, D is TRBD1 (5 bases). Germline V gene sequence: CDR1 SGHTA, CDR2 FQGNSA. The V and J ends lost 8 bases and 8 bases respectively, with 15 bases between them. CDR3 length: 12 residues. CDR3 sequence reads: CASGGWGGEAFF. The CDR3 nucleotides are TGTGCCAGCGGAGGATGGGGGGGAGAAGCTTTCTTT.

The rearrangement uses TRBV10-2 and TRBJ2-7; D call uncertain. There are 13 residues in the CDR3. Trimming took 4 bases from V and 6 from J, leaving 13 bases between them. CDR1 and CDR2 from the germline V gene are WSHSY and SAAADI. The CDR3 DNA reads TGCGCCAGCAGTGTTTTCACGAAGGGCGAGCAGTACTTC. Translation: CASSVFTKGEQYF.

This clonotype occurred many times. J is TRBJ1-1 and V is TRBV24-1; 8 positions match TRBD1. This CDR3 is 15 amino acids long. Germline loops: CDR1 KGHDR, CDR2 SFDVKD. V was pared by 4 bases and J by 1 base, with 4 bases of the junction left unmatched. The CDR3 protein is CATSEAGTGNTEAFF. The CDR3 bases are TGTGCCACCAGTGAGGCCGGGACAGGGAACACTGAAGCTTTCTTT.

This clonotype showed up many times. The genes are TRBV5-1 and TRBJ1-1; 7 bases match TRBD1. CDR1 is SGHRS and CDR2 is YFSETQ in the germline V gene. CDR3 length: 14 amino acids. The junction had 4 bases not matched to a gene; V was cut back by 4 bases and J by 1 base. DNA for the CDR3: TGCGCCAGCAGCGACGGACAGGCGAACACTGAAGCTTTCTTT. It specifies CASSDGQANTEAFF.

This clonotype was picked up one time. V gene TRBV24-1 combines with J gene TRBJ1-2; D is possibly TRBD1 (6 bases). This CDR3 region has 13 residues. Germline V gives CDR1 KGHDR, CDR2 SFDVKD. V gave up 3 bases and J gave up 8 bases, with 12 bases separating them. The CDR3 region is CATSDTQGLGYTF. The CDR3 coding sequence is TGTGCCACCAGTGATACACAGGGCTTGGGCTACACCTTC.

This rearrangement joins TRBV20-1 to TRBJ2-7; possibly TRBD1 for D (6 bases). This CDR3 is 12 amino acids long. V was trimmed by 4 bases and J by 6 bases, leaving 13 bases between them. From germline, CDR1 is DFQATT and CDR2 SNEGSKA (reference sequence). The CDR3 protein is CSANPGAAEQYF. CDR3 nucleotides: TGCAGTGCTAATCCAGGGGCGGCCGAGCAGTACTTC.

The chain has TRBV29-1 and TRBJ2-7, with 11 bases that match TRBD2. The junction had 6 bases not matched to a gene; V was cut back by 8 bases and J by 6 bases. The CDR3 covers 12 residues. The germline CDR1 and CDR2 sequences are SQVTM and ANQGSEA. For the CDR3, the DNA is TGCAGCCCTCGGACTAGCGGGCCCGAGCAGTACTTC. It yields the protein CSPRTSGPEQYF.

This clonotype came up a few times. The J gene is TRBJ2-7, the V gene TRBV20-1; TRBD2 agrees at 12 bases. The CDR3 extends over 12 amino acids. Germline CDR1 is DFQATT and CDR2 is SNEGSKA (reference sequence). Trimming took 6 bases from V and 7 from J; bases not matched to a gene: 4. DNA of the CDR3: TGCAGTGCCACTAGCGGGAGGTCTGAGCAGTACTTC. Its protein product is CSATSGRSEQYF.

A single count supports this clonotype. Because it lacks the conserved phenylalanine or tryptophan at the end, this CDR3 is likely a read error. This sequence joins TRBV7-9 and TRBJ2-2; 10 nucleotides line up with TRBD2. Germline V gene lookup returns CDR1 SEHNR and CDR2 FQNEAQ (reference sequence). CDR3 length equals 17 residues. V lost 3 bases and J lost 4; bases outside the gene matches: 8. The CDR3 DNA is TGTGCCAGCAGCTTGCCTGCCCTAGCGGGGGCCACCGGGGAGCTGTTTGTT. It codes for CASSLPALAGATGELFV.

This chain connects TRBV12-3 or TRBV12-4 to TRBJ1-2; D not resolved. The V end was cut by 3 bases, the J end by 6 bases, with 11 bases between. The CDR3 extends over 13 amino acids. CDR3 sequence (DNA): TGTGCCAGCAGTTTCGGAAACACCCATGGCTACACCTTC. It is translated as CASSFGNTHGYTF.

This clonotype was observed at least ten times. DNA of the CDR3: TGTGCCAGCAACCATAGGGACGGAGAAGCTTTCTTT. The encoded protein is CASNHRDGEAFF. The chain recombines TRBV7-9 with TRBJ1-1; possibly TRBD1 for D (5 bases). Germline V CDR1 and CDR2: SEHNR, FQNEAQ (reference sequence). The CDR3 spans 12 residues. Trimming shortened V by 7 bases and J by 8 bases, and 14 bases separated the two germline ends.

V usage is TRBV2 and J usage is TRBJ2-7, with TRBD1 matching over 8 bases. The CDR3 is made up of 15 amino acids. J gave up 2 bases and V 5 bases, and 8 bases lay outside the gene matches. Germline CDR1 SNHLY, CDR2 FYNNEI. This CDR3 reads CASSTRTGYPYEQYF. CDR3 nucleotide sequence: TGTGCCAGCAGTACCAGGACAGGGTACCCCTACGAGCAGTACTTC. Using reference TRBV2 and TRBJ2-7 for the parts outside the CDR3, the full variable domain is EPEVTQTPSHQVTQMGQEVILRCVPISNHLYFYWYRQILGQKVEFLVSFYNNEISEKSEIFDDQFSVERPDGSNFTLKIRSTKLEDSAMYFCASSTRTGYPYEQYFGPGTRLTVT.

This clonotype was seen many times. The chain couples TRBV29-1 to TRBJ2-7, with D perhaps matching TRBD2 (5 bases). Germline CDR1 and CDR2: SQVTM and ANQGSEA. The CDR3 runs 14 residues. Trimming removed 0 bases from V and 4 bases from J, with 13 bases in between. The CDR3 coding sequence is TGCAGCGTTGAAGACAAGAACGAGGGATACGAGCAGTACTTC. Translated, it gives CSVEDKNEGYEQYF.

The chain recombines TRBV20-1 with TRBJ1-1; D might be TRBD1 (5 bases). The CDR3 runs 12 residues. Deletions cut 3 bases from V and 8 bases from J, with 13 bases between. Germline V gives CDR1 DFQATT, CDR2 SNEGSKA (reference sequence). CDR3 bases: TGCAGTGCTAGTGAGGGGATGGGAGAAGCTTTCTTT. This encodes CSASEGMGEAFF.

As concerns this clonotype: Its ends do not fully match the called genes, so a read error is possible. The chain carries TRBV20-1 and TRBJ2-7; TRBD2 matches 11 bases. The CDR3 is 18 amino acids. Germline CDR1 reads DFQATT; CDR2 reads SNEGSKA (reference sequence). The CDR3 nucleotides are TGCGGTGCTAGAGATCAAAAGACTAGCGGGACTGTTCCCTTCGAGCAGTACTTC. Translation: CGARDQKTSGTVPFEQYF.

The count of this clonotype is one. The CDR3 DNA is TGTGCCAGCAGCGAATCAGGGACTAGCGGGCAAGAGACCCAGTACTTC. The encoded protein is CASSESGTSGQETQYF. The V call is TRBV9, the J call TRBJ2-5, with 12 bases lining up with TRBD2. The V gene end was trimmed by 3 bases and the J gene end by 2 bases; junction bases not matched to a gene: 5. CDR1 and CDR2 from the germline V gene are SGDLS and YYNGEE. The CDR3 contains 16 residues.